The TCR beta chain described here comes from a study of blood T cell repertoires in COVID-19. About the study: Sources were T cells, B-cell-depleted T cells, or PBMCs; the material itself was cDNA or gDNA.

Looked up from germline, CDR1 is MDHEN and CDR2 is SYDVKM. V lost 6 bases and J 4 bases, leaving 10 bases between the germline ends. The CDR3 loop spans 12 amino acids. This clone was counted between two and nine times. This CDR3 is also generated by other DNA sequences in the sample. The table came from immunoSEQ multiplex PCR; TCRdb's copy has only in-frame clones and leaves some out. The repertoire consists of roughly 340,000 clones, with roughly 90% occurring once and the leading ten covering around 6.6%. Sequencing was performed on peripheral blood. The V gene is TRBV28, the J gene TRBJ2-7; D remains unclear. The TCR comes from a woman in her 70s with COVID-19, enrolled during active disease. CDR3 amino acids: CASSPPGYEQYF. The CDR3 DNA sequence: TGTGCCAGCAGCCCCCCCGGGTACGAGCAGTACTTC.